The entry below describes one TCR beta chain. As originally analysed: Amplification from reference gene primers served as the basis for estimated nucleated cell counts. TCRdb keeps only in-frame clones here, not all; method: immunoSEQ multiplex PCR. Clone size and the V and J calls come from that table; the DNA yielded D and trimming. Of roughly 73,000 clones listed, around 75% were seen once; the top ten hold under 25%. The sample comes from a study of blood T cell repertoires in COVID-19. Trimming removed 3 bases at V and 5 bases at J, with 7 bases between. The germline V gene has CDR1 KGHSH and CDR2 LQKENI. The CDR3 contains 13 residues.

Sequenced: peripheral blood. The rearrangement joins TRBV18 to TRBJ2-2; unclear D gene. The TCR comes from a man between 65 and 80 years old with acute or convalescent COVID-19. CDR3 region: CASSPRETGELFF. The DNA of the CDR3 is TGTGCCAGCTCACCGCGAGAAACCGGGGAGCTGTTTTTT.